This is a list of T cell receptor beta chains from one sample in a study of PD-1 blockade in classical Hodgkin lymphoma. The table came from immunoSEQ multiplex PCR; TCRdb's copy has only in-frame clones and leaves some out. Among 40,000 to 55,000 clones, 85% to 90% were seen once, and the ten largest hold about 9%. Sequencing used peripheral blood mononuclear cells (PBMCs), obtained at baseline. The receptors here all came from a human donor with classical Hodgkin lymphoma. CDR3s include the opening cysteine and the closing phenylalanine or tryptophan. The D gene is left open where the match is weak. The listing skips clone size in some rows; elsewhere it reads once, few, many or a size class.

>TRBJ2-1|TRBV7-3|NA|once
TGTGCCAGCAGCTTAACGATGCGATCTTCCTACAATGAGCAGTTCTTC
CASSLTMRSSYNEQFF
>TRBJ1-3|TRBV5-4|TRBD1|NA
TGTGCCAGCAGCTTGAAGAGGCAGGGGGCCGGAAACACCATATATTTT
CASSLKRQGAGNTIYF
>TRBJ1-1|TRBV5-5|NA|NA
TGTGCCAGCAGCCCTCTACCCCAGAACACTGAAGCTTTCTTT
CASSPLPQNTEAFF
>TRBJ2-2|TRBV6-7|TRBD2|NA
TGTGCCAGCAGTTACGGACTAGCGGGAGACGTCACCGGGGAGCTGTTTTTT
CASSYGLAGDVTGELFF
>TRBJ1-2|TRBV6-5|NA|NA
TGTGCCAGCAGTTCCCTCGACAGGCTTTACGATGGCTACACCTTC
CASSSLDRLYDGYTF
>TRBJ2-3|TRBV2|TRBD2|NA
TGTGCCAGCAGAGCCCGGGGGGGGCCCCCAGATACGCAGTATTTT
CASRARGGPPDTQYF
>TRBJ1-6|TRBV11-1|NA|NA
TGTGCCAGCAGCTCCGTCAGGGACCCTTATAATTCACCCCTCCACTTT
CASSSVRDPYNSPLHF
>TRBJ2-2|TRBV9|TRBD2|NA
TGTGCCAGCAGCGACGGACTAGCGGGGGGAATCGGGGAGCTGTTTTTT
CASSDGLAGGIGELFF
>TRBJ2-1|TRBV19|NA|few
TGTGCCAGTAGTCGTTTTGGACAGCACAATGAGCAGTTCTTC
CASSRFGQHNEQFF
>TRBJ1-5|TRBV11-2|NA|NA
TGTGCCAGTCAGGGCGCGGGTGCCAATCAGCCCCAGCATTTT
CASQGAGANQPQHF
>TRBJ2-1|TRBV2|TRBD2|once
TGTGCCAGCAGTGCGCGGACTAGCGGGGGGCCCAGCTCCTACAATGAGCAGTTCTTC
CASSARTSGGPSSYNEQFF
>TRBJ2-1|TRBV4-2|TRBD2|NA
TGTGCCAGCAGCCAGGGAGCGGGGGGAGGGAATGAGCAGTTCTTC
CASSQGAGGGNEQFF
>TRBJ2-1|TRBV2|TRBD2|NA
TGTGCCAGCAGTGAAGCTAGCGGGGTTTACAATGAGCAGTTCTTC
CASSEASGVYNEQFF
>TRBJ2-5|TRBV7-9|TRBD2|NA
TGTGCCAGCAGCCCCGGGACTAGCGGGAGAAGTCAAGAGACCCAGTACTTC
CASSPGTSGRSQETQYF
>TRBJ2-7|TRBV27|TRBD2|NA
TGTGCCAGCAGTGGGTCTAGCGGGGGTATTAACGAGCAGTACTTC
CASSGSSGGINEQYF
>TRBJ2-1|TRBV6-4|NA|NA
TGTGCCAGCAGTGACTCGGCGGAGGGCTTTGATGAGCAGTTCTTC
CASSDSAEGFDEQFF
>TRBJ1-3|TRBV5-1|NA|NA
TGCGCCAGCAGCTATGACAGCGAGTACACCATATATTTT
CASSYDSEYTIYF
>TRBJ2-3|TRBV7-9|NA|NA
TGTGCCAGCAGCTTAGTTGGCGGTAGCACAGATACGCAGTATTTT
CASSLVGGSTDTQYF
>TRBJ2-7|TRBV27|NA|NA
TGTGCCAGCAGTTTATCACGGCTAGGGACCTACGAGCAGTACTTC
CASSLSRLGTYEQYF
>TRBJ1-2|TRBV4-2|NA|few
TGTGCCAGCAGCCAAGGCCAGGGGACTTATGGCTACACCTTC
CASSQGQGTYGYTF
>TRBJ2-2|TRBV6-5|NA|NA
TGTGCCAGCAATCAGTGGGGGGGGGAGCTGTTTTTT
CASNQWGGELFF
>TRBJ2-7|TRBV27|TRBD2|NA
TGTGCCAGCAGTCCATGGACTAGCTACGAGCAGTACTTC
CASSPWTSYEQYF
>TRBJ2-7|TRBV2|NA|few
TGTGCCAGCAGTGAAGGGGTGTTAGAAGGGAGCTACGAGCAGTACTTC
CASSEGVLEGSYEQYF
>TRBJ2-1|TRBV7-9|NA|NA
TGTGCCAGCAGCTTAGGCTACAATGAGCAGTTCTTC
CASSLGYNEQFF
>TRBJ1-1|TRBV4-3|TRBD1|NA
TGCGCCAGCAGCCAAGTCGCAGGGGGGAACACTGAAGCTTTCTTT
CASSQVAGGNTEAFF
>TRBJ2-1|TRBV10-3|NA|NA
TGTGCCATCAGTTCCCGAGACGGGCAGTACAATGAGCAGTTCTTC
CAISSRDGQYNEQFF
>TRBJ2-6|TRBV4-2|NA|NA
TGTGCCAGCAGCCAAGAGGGGGGTTCTGGGGCCAACGTCCTGACTTTC
CASSQEGGSGANVLTF
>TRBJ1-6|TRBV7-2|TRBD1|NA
TGTGCCAGCAGCGTCACAGGGGGAGGCTATAATTCACCCCTCCACTTT
CASSVTGGGYNSPLHF
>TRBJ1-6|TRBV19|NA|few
TGTGCCAGCCAACAGGCCCATAATTCACCCCTCCACTTT
CASQQAHNSPLHF
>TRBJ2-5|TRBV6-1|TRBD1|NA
TGTGCCAGCAGTCTAGGACAGGTGTCAGGAGAGACCCAGTACTTC
CASSLGQVSGETQYF
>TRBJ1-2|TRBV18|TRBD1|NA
TGTGCCAGCTCACCATTCGCTGGGACAGGGACCTATGGCTACACCTTC
CASSPFAGTGTYGYTF
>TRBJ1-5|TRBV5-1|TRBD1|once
TGCGCCAGCAGCTACTCCGGGACAGGCAATCAGCCCCAGCATTTT
CASSYSGTGNQPQHF
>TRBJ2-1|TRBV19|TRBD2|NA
TGTGCCAGTAGTCCGGGGGGTGCCAATGAGCAGTTCTTC
CASSPGGANEQFF
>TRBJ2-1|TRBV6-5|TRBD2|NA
TGTGCCAGCAGTCCCGGGACTAGGACCAATGAGCAGTTCTTC
CASSPGTRTNEQFF
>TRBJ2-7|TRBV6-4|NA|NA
TGTGCCAGCAGTGACTCCGGCGGGACCTACGAGCAGTACTTC
CASSDSGGTYEQYF
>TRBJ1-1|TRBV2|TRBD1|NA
TGTGCCAGCAGCAACCCCGGGACAGCTTCAGCTTTCTTT
CASSNPGTASAFF
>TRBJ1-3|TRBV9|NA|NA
TGTGCCAGCTCCTCGGGACTCTCTGGAAACACCATATATTTT
CASSSGLSGNTIYF
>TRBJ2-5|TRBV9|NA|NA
TGTGCCAGCAGCGTGGCCGGGAGTGGGGGGGAGACCCAGTACTTC
CASSVAGSGGETQYF
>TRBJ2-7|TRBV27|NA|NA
TGTGCCAGCAGTAGAGGATCCGCCTACGAGCAGTACTTC
CASSRGSAYEQYF
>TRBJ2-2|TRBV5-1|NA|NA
TGCGCCAGCAGCTTGGTATCGAACACCGGGGAGCTGTTTTTT
CASSLVSNTGELFF
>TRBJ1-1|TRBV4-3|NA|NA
TGCGCCAGCAGCCAAGACGTAGGGGCAATGGCTGAAGCTTTCTTT
CASSQDVGAMAEAFF
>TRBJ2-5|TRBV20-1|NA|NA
TGCAGTGCTAGAGCGGAAGAGACCCAGTACTTC
CSARAEETQYF
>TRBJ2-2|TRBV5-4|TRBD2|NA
TGTGCCAGCAGGACCGGGACTAGCGGGGGGGCCGGGGAGCTGTTTTTT
CASRTGTSGGAGELFF
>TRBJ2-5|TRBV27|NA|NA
TGTGCCAGCAGTTTATCAATGGAGCCCCGCGAGGAGACCCAGTACTTC
CASSLSMEPREETQYF
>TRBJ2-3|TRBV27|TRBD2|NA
TGTGCCAGCAGCCACGTTAGCGGGAGCACAGATACGCAGTATTTT
CASSHVSGSTDTQYF
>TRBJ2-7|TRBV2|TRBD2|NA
TGTGCCAGCAAAACCGACGGGACTAGTATTTACGAGCAGTACTTC
CASKTDGTSIYEQYF
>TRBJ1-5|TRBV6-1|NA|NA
TGTGCCAGCAGTGACCAGACGGAGAATCAGCCCCAGCATTTT
CASSDQTENQPQHF
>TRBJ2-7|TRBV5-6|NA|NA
TGTGCCAGCAGCTTTGGGCCCAGATCCTACGAGCAGTACTTC
CASSFGPRSYEQYF
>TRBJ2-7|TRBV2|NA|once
TGTGCCAGCAGGGAGAGCTACGAGCAGTACTTC
CASRESYEQYF
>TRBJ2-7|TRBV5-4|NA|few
TGTGCCAGCAGCTTGGCGGGACAGGGGTTCAGCGGGAGGGCCTACGAGCAGTACTTC
CASSLAGQGFSGRAYEQYF
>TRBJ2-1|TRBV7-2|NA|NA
TGTGCCAGCAGCTTAGAAGGACTTACCTACAATGAGCAGTTCTTC
CASSLEGLTYNEQFF
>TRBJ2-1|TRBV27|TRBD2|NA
TGTGCCAGCAGTTTTGCTAGCGGGAGAGTTATTGAGCAGTTCTTC
CASSFASGRVIEQFF
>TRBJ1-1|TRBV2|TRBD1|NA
TGTGCCGCCAGGGGGGGCCAAAGTGAAGCTTTCTTT
CAARGGQSEAFF
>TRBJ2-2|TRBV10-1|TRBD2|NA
TGCGCCAGCAGCGAGTTTTTTCGGACGGGAACTAGCGGGAGGGAAACCGGGGAGCTGTTTTTT
CASSEFFRTGTSGRETGELFF
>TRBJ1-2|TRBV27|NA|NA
TGTGCCAGCATGGGAAGCAACTATGGCTACACCTTC
CASMGSNYGYTF
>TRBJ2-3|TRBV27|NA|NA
TGTGCCAGCAGCTCAATCTCCGCCGCAGATACGCAGTATTTT
CASSSISAADTQYF